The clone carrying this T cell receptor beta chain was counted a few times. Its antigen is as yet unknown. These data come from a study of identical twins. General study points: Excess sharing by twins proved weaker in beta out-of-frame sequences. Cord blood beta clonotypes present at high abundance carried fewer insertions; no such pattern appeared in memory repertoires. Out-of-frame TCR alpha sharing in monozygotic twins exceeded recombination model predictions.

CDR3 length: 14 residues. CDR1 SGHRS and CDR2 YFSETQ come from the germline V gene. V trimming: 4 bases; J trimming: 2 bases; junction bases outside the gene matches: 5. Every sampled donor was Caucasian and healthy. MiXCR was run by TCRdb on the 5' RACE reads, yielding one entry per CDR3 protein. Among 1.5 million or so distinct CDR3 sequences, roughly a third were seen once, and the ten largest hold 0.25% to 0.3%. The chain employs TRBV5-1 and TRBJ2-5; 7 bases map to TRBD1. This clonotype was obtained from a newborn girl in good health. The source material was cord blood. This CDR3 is CASSAGTAQETQYF. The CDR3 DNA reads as TGCGCCAGCAGCGCCGGGACAGCACAAGAGACCCAGTACTTC.